The 5 T cell receptor beta chains in this list originate from one sample, sequenced in a study of control samples from healthy donors and cancer patients. TCRdb keeps only in-frame clones here, not all; method: immunoSEQ multiplex PCR. This sample yields 110,000 to 150,000 clones, of which around 94% are seen a single time; 13% to 15% belongs to the top ten. Sequencing was carried out using PBMCs. These TCRs come from a man between 60 and 75 years old with colorectal cancer.

This clone was detected a few times. V usage is TRBV5-1 and J usage is TRBJ2-3; weak D call: TRBD2 (5 bases). The V gene lost 0 bases and the J gene lost 0 bases, with 11 bases spanning the gap. The CDR3 loop spans 16 amino acids. Germline V CDR1 and CDR2: SGHRS, YFSETQ. This CDR3 reads CASSLGGSHSTDTQYF. For the CDR3, the DNA is TGCGCCAGCAGCTTGGGAGGGTCCCATAGCACAGATACGCAGTATTTT.

This chain links TRBV5-1 with TRBJ2-5, with 11 bases aligning to TRBD1. J lost 2 bases, V lost 0 bases, and 3 bases had no gene match. This CDR3 is 16 amino acids long. CDR1 SGHRS and CDR2 YFSETQ come from the germline V gene. The CDR3 sequence is CASSLGTGGGQETQYF. CDR3 coding DNA: TGCGCCAGCAGCTTGGGGACAGGGGGCGGACAAGAGACCCAGTACTTC.

The genes are TRBV27 and TRBJ2-7; 9 bases fit TRBD1. J was trimmed by 3 bases and V by 6 bases; bases with no gene match: 9. The CDR3 extends over 15 amino acids. Germline V gene sequence: CDR1 MNHEY, CDR2 SMNVEV (reference sequence). The CDR3 protein is CASRPGQGLFYEQYF. CDR3 DNA sequence: TGTGCCAGCAGACCGGGACAGGGATTGTTCTACGAGCAGTACTTC.

This chain uses TRBV7-9 with TRBJ1-2, with D possibly matching TRBD1 (5 bases). The V end was cut by 4 bases, the J end by 0 bases, with 12 bases between. The CDR3 length is 15 residues. The germline gives CDR1 SEHNR, CDR2 FQNEAQ (reference sequence). The CDR3 DNA reads as TGTGCCAGCAGCTCCCCCGGGGGGGCTAACTATGGCTACACCTTC. Translated, it gives CASSSPGGANYGYTF.

In nucleotides, the CDR3 is TGTGCCAGCAGGAATCGTCAGGGGACAGGCGAGCAGTACTTC. This gives the protein CASRNRQGTGEQYF. The chain joins TRBV5-6 to TRBJ2-7, with TRBD1 identical over 8 bases. Germline CDR1 reads SGHDT; CDR2 reads YYEEEE. V gave up 5 bases and J gave up 6 bases; unmatched junction bases: 10. This CDR3 has 14 amino acids.